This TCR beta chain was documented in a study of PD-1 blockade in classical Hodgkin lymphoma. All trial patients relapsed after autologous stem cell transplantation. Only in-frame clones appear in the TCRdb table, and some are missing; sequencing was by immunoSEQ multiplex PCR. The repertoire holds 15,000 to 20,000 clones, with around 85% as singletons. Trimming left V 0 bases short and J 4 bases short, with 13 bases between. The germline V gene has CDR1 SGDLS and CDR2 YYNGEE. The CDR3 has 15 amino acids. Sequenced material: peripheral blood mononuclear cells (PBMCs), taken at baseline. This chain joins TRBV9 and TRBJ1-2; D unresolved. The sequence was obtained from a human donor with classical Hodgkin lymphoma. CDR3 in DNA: TGTGCCAGCAGCGTAGATGGTATAATGGCCTATGGCTACACCTTC. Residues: CASSVDGIMAYGYTF.